This entry describes one TCR beta chain. The record originates from a study of blood T cell repertoires in COVID-19. Study in general: COVID-19 samples from acute and convalescent phases originated in the United States, Italy and Spain. Sample material is recorded as cDNA or gDNA derived from T cells, B-cell-depleted T cells, or PBMCs.

Original handling: Estimation of nucleated cell counts was performed using reference gene primer amplification. Sequencing used immunoSEQ multiplex PCR; TCRdb keeps in-frame clones, though not all of them. V and J calls and clone size are as listed in that table; D and trimming were resolved from the DNA. There are around 150,000 clones in the sample; roughly nine tenths occur only once, and around 4.6% lies in the top ten. This TCR was recovered from a woman in her fifties or sixties with active or convalescent COVID-19. Sequenced sample: peripheral blood.

As DNA, the CDR3 is TGCGCCAGCAGCCTTATGATGGGGGAGGACACTGAAGCTTTCTTT. Its protein is CASSLMMGEDTEAFF. The chain is built from TRBV4-3 and TRBJ1-1, with D possibly matching TRBD1 (5 bases). The CDR3 totals 15 residues. CDR1 is LGHNA and CDR2 is YSLEER in the germline V gene. Trimming removed 4 bases from V and 3 bases from J, with 15 bases in between.